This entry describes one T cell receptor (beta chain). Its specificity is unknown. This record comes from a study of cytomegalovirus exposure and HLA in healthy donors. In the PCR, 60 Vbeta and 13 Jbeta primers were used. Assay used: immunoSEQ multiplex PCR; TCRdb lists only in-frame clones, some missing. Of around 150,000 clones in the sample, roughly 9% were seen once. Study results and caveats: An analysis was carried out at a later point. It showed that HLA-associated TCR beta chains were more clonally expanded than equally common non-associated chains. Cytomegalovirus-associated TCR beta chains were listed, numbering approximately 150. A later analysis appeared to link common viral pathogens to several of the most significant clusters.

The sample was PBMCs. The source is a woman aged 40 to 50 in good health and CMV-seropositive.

The CDR3 reads CASSRTGTTYEQYF. The CDR3 nucleotides read TGTGCCAGCAGTCGGACAGGGACGACCTACGAGCAGTACTTC. The chain links TRBV27 to TRBJ2-7, with 8 bases fitting TRBD1. The CDR3 runs to 14 residues. The V gene end was trimmed by 5 bases and the J gene end by 2 bases; junction bases not matched to a gene: 5. Germline V CDR1 and CDR2: MNHEY, SMNVEV (reference sequence).